The clone carrying this T cell receptor beta chain was seen at least ten times. This entry comes from a study of neurological immune-mediated disorders. The length of the CDR3 is 15 residues. The V gene's germline CDR1 is SGHRS and CDR2 YFSETQ. V dropped 1 base and J dropped 2 bases, with 12 bases sitting between them. From 15-18 subjects, over 160 million TCR-beta sequences were obtained in each sequencing run. A single record per CDR3 protein comes from TCRdb applying MiXCR to the 5' RACE reads. The table lists about 65,000 distinct CDR3 sequences, roughly 4% of them singletons, with 2.6% in the top ten.

Source material: PBMCs. The chain carries TRBV5-1 and TRBJ1-2; D gene ambiguous. The receptor's source is a man aged 50-59 years with multiple sclerosis. The CDR3 coding sequence is TGCGCCAGCAGCTTGTCAGCAGGCGTAAACTATGGCTACACCTTC. Residues: CASSLSAGVNYGYTF. Using reference TRBV5-1 and TRBJ1-2 for the parts outside the CDR3, the full variable domain is KAGVTQTPRYLIKTRGQQVTLSCSPISGHRSVSWYQQTPGQGLQFLFEYFSETQRNKGNFPGRFSGRQFSNSRSEMNVSTLELGDSALYLCASSLSAGVNYGYTFGSGTRLTVV.